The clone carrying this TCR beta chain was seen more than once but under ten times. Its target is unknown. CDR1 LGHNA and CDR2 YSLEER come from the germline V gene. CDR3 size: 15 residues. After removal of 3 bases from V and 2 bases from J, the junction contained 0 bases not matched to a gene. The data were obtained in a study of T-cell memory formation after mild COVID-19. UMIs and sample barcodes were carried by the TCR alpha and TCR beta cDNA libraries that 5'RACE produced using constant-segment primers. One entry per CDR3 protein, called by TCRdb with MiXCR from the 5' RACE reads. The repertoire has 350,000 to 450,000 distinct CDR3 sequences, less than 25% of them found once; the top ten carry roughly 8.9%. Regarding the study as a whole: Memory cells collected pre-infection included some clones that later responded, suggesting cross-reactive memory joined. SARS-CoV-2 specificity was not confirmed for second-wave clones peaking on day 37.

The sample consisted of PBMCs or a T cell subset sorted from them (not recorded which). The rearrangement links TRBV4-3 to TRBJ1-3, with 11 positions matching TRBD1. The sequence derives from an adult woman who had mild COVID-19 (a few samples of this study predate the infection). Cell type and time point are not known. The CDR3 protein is CASSQGQGAGNTIYF. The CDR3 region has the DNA TGCGCCAGCAGCCAGGGACAGGGGGCTGGAAACACCATATATTTT.